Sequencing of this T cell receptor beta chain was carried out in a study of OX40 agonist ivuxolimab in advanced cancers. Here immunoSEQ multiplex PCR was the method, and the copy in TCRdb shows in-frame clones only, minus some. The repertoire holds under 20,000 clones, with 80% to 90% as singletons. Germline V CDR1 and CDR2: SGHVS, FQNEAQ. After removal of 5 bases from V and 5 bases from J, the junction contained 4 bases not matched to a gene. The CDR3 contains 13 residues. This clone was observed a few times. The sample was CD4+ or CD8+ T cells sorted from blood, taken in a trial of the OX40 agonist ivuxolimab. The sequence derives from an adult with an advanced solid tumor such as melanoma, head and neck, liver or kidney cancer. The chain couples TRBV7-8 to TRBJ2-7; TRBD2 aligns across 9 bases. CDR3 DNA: TGTGCCAGCAGCCTTAGCGGGAGTAACGAGCAGTACTTC. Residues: CASSLSGSNEQYF.